The 23 T cell receptor beta chains below all came from one sample that was sequenced in a study of cytomegalovirus exposure and HLA in healthy donors. 60 Vbeta and 13 Jbeta primers were used in PCR. Here immunoSEQ multiplex PCR was the method, and the copy in TCRdb shows in-frame clones only, minus some. The sample yields over 100,000 clones, over 60% seen once. Sequencing was carried out using PBMCs. The receptors stem from a woman aged 18-35 years in good health and CMV-seropositive.

The chain combines TRBV6-1 with TRBJ1-5; 7 bases align to TRBD1. CDR1 is MNHNS, CDR2 SASEGT, per germline. The CDR3 loop spans 13 amino acids. The V and J ends lost 4 bases and 7 bases, in that order; junction bases with no gene match: 4. The CDR3 here is CASSGTGKQPQHF. CDR3 sequence (DNA): TGTGCCAGCAGTGGGACAGGTAAGCAGCCCCAGCATTTT.

The chain links TRBV27 to TRBJ2-1; D perhaps matches TRBD1 (5 bases). The ends were cut back, 5 bases at V and 3 bases at J, with 8 bases in the middle. Germline CDR1 MNHEY, CDR2 SMNVEV (reference sequence). This CDR3 has 13 amino acids. CDR3 bases: TGTGCCAGCAGTCTCAGGGACTACAATGAGCAGTTCTTC. Translating it yields CASSLRDYNEQFF.

Only a few counts were recorded for this clone. The chain has TRBV11-3 and TRBJ1-2; 9 nucleotides line up with TRBD1. V shed 6 bases and J 7 bases; nucleotides not matched to a gene: 6. The CDR3 covers 13 residues. Per germline, CDR1 SGHNT and CDR2 YENEEA. This CDR3 reads CASSPGQGAGYTF. The CDR3 region has the DNA TGTGCCAGCAGTCCGGGACAGGGTGCTGGCTACACCTTC.

The chain links TRBV9 to TRBJ2-3; TRBD1 aligns across 7 bases. Germline trimming cut 0 bases from V and 3 bases from J; bases unmatched to any gene: 4. CDR3 length equals 15 residues. Germline CDR1 is SGDLS and CDR2 is YYNGEE. The CDR3: CASSVEGAPTDTQYF. In DNA form, the CDR3 reads TGTGCCAGCAGCGTAGAGGGGGCACCTACAGATACGCAGTATTTT. Based on the CDR3 plus reference TRBV9 and TRBJ2-3, the full variable domain is DSGVTQTPKHLITATGQRVTLRCSPRSGDLSVYWYQQSLDQGLQFLIQYYNGEERAKGNILERFSAQQFPDLHSELNLSSLELGDSALYFCASSVEGAPTDTQYFGPGTRLTVL.

The genes are TRBV11-1 and TRBJ2-7; D is undetermined. This CDR3 is 14 amino acids long. Per germline, CDR1 SGHAT and CDR2 FQDESV (reference sequence). V shed 1 base and J shed 3 bases, with 10 bases lying between them. The CDR3 DNA sequence: TGTGCCAGCAGCTTAGGCCTAACTGACTACGAGCAGTACTTC. Translating it yields CASSLGLTDYEQYF.

The chain joins TRBV2 to TRBJ2-5; unclear D gene. CDR3 size: 12 residues. Germline CDR1 and CDR2: SNHLY and FYNNEI. Trimming removed 3 bases from V and 5 bases from J, with 7 bases in between. The CDR3 is CASSDLMETQYF. CDR3 sequence (DNA): TGTGCCAGCAGTGACCTAATGGAGACCCAGTACTTC.

The genes are TRBV6-1 and TRBJ1-5, with 8 bases matching TRBD1. The V and J ends lost 4 bases and 1 base, in that order; junction bases with no gene match: 6. The CDR3 contains 16 residues. The germline V gene has CDR1 MNHNS and CDR2 SASEGT. The CDR3 DNA reads TGTGCCAGCAGTGCCAACAGGGGGGTGAGCAATCAGCCCCAGCATTTT. This sequence encodes CASSANRGVSNQPQHF.

This chain links TRBV5-6 with TRBJ2-1, with 7 positions matching TRBD2. CDR3 length: 16 residues. Germline lookup yields CDR1 SGHDT and CDR2 YYEEEE. J lost 0 bases, V lost 0 bases, and 3 bases had no gene match. CDR3: CASSLVGGSSYNEQFF. The CDR3 bases are TGTGCCAGCAGCTTGGTGGGGGGGTCCTCCTACAATGAGCAGTTCTTC.

As DNA, the CDR3 is TGTGCCAGCAGACAATACAATGAGCAGTTCTTC. Translating gives CASRQYNEQFF. The chain employs TRBV25-1 and TRBJ2-1; D is ambiguous. V gave up 6 bases and J gave up 4 bases, with 4 bases separating them. Germline V gene lookup returns CDR1 MGHDK and CDR2 SYGVNS. The CDR3 length is 11 residues.

This clone has just one count. In DNA form, the CDR3 reads TGTGCCAGTACTAACTCGTGGGCCCAAGAGACCCAGTACTTC. Translated: CASTNSWAQETQYF. This rearrangement joins TRBV19 to TRBJ2-5; D gene ambiguous. V lost 7 bases, J lost 1 base, and 13 bases lay in between. This CDR3 is 14 amino acids long. The germline V gene has CDR1 LNHDA and CDR2 SQIVND (reference sequence).

This clone was detected a few times. The CDR3 region is CASTSEREADTQYF. The CDR3 DNA reads TGTGCCAGTACCAGCGAGCGGGAAGCAGATACGCAGTATTTT. The chain carries TRBV19 and TRBJ2-3; 7 bases agree with TRBD2. The V segment lost 7 bases and the J segment 4 bases; nucleotides outside the gene matches: 8. Per germline, CDR1 LNHDA and CDR2 SQIVND (reference sequence). This CDR3 spans 14 amino acids.

The J gene is TRBJ2-7, the V gene TRBV14, with 7 positions matching TRBD2. Trimming cost V 2 bases and J 0 bases; bases outside gene matches: 13. The CDR3 has 18 residues. The V gene's germline CDR1 is SGHDN and CDR2 FVKESK. The CDR3 DNA follows: TGTGCCAGCAGCCAAAGCTTCGCCCTAGCGGAAAGCTCCTACGAGCAGTACTTC. It specifies CASSQSFALAESSYEQYF.

As for this clone: Additional DNA sequences in this sample encode the identical CDR3. V usage is TRBV29-1 and J usage is TRBJ2-5; 8 nucleotides align to TRBD1. Germline trimming cut 6 bases from V and 5 bases from J; bases unmatched to any gene: 5. The germline V gene encodes CDR1 SQVTM and CDR2 ANQGSEA. The CDR3 extends over 12 amino acids. The CDR3 DNA reads as TGCAGCGTCGGACAGGGACCGGAGACCCAGTACTTC. Translated: CSVGQGPETQYF.

The chain uses TRBV28 and TRBJ1-6, with D possibly being TRBD1 (5 bases). V was shortened by 3 bases and J by 7 bases, with 16 bases between the two germline ends. Per germline, CDR1 MDHEN and CDR2 SYDVKM. The CDR3 runs to 16 residues. The CDR3 bases are TGTGCCAGCAGTTTTTTAGGTAGGGGTGGCAATTCACCCCTCCACTTT. Amino acids: CASSFLGRGGNSPLHF.

The chain carries TRBV11-2 and TRBJ2-1, with TRBD2 matching 7 bases. CDR3 length: 15 residues. CDR1 and CDR2 (germline): SGHAT, FQNNGV. V was clipped by 0 bases and J by 6 bases; unmatched bases: 5. The CDR3: CASSLEGEGLNEQFF. The CDR3 coding sequence is TGTGCCAGCAGCTTAGAGGGGGAGGGCCTCAATGAGCAGTTCTTC. The entire variable domain, with the rest obtained from reference TRBV11-2 and TRBJ2-1, is as follows: EAGVAQSPRYKIIEKRQSVAFWCNPISGHATLYWYQQILGQGPKLLIQFQNNGVVDDSQLPKDRFSAERLKGVDSTLKIQPAKLEDSAVYLCASSLEGEGLNEQFFGPGTRLTVL.

The chain links TRBV27 to TRBJ2-7, with 9 positions matching TRBD2. The V and J ends lost 2 bases and 5 bases, in that order; junction bases with no gene match: 7. Looked up from germline, CDR1 is MNHEY and CDR2 is SMNVEV (reference sequence). This CDR3 contains 15 residues. The CDR3 DNA is TGTGCCAGCAGTTTACGAGCTAGCGGGAAAGACGAGCAGTACTTC. Its translation: CASSLRASGKDEQYF.

V is TRBV19 and J is TRBJ1-5; no definite D call. V lost 3 bases to trimming and J lost 5 bases, with 17 bases between them. CDR1 is LNHDA, CDR2 SQIVND, per germline (reference sequence). The CDR3 sequence is 16 residues long. This chain's CDR3 is CASSMSTAPSDQPQHF. The CDR3 region has the DNA TGTGCCAGTAGTATGAGTACAGCCCCCTCGGATCAGCCCCAGCATTTT.

V and J are TRBV27 and TRBJ1-1; D is unresolved. Germline V lookup: CDR1 MNHEY, CDR2 SMNVEV (reference sequence). With 2 bases removed from V and 1 base from J, the gap between germline ends came to 5 bases. The CDR3 runs 13 residues. The CDR3 reads CASSLRENTEAFF. The CDR3 DNA is TGTGCCAGCAGTTTACGGGAGAACACTGAAGCTTTCTTT.

This clone was counted once. The V and J genes are TRBV6-1 and TRBJ2-1; the D gene is possibly TRBD1 (6 bases). The germline gives CDR1 MNHNS, CDR2 SASEGT. The CDR3 length is 15 residues. Trimming shortened V by 2 bases and J by 7 bases, and 15 bases separated the two germline ends. CDR3 nucleotides: TGTGCCAGCAGTGAAATGGGGGCAGGGCGGAATGAGCAGTTCTTC. Protein sequence: CASSEMGAGRNEQFF.

This sequence joins TRBV5-6 and TRBJ2-1, with no clear D. Germline V CDR1 and CDR2: SGHDT, YYEEEE. This CDR3 is built from 15 residues. Trimming left V 4 bases short and J 0 bases short, with 11 bases between. The CDR3 loop is CASSSTYSSYNEQFF. The DNA of the CDR3 is TGTGCCAGCAGCAGCACTTACAGCTCCTACAATGAGCAGTTCTTC.

J is TRBJ2-1 and V is TRBV5-1; D is perhaps TRBD1 (6 bases). This CDR3 is built from 14 residues. The V gene lost 4 bases and the J gene lost 0 bases, with 8 bases spanning the gap. Germline CDR1 is SGHRS and CDR2 is YFSETQ. The CDR3 loop reads CASSPGVSYNEQFF. CDR3 DNA: TGCGCCAGCAGCCCAGGGGTCTCCTACAATGAGCAGTTCTTC.

This clone was seen a few times. This chain joins TRBV6-5 and TRBJ2-3; no clear D gene. V gave up 7 bases and J gave up 2 bases, with 13 bases separating them. The germline CDR1 and CDR2 sequences are MNHEY and SVGAGI. CDR3 size: 14 residues. In DNA, the CDR3 is TGTGCCAGCAAATCCCGGGTCTCCACAGATACGCAGTATTTT. Residues: CASKSRVSTDTQYF.

About this clone: Here the CDR3 omits its conserved ending phenylalanine or tryptophan, so a read error is the likely source. The J gene is TRBJ2-7, the V gene TRBV6-5, with a weak D call TRBD2 (6 bases). Between the trimmed V and J ends, which lost 3 bases and 3 bases, there was a span of 9 bases. Germline CDR1 reads MNHEY; CDR2 reads SVGAGI. The CDR3 spans 13 residues. The CDR3 DNA is TGTGCCAGCAGTTATGAGGGAGGCTACGAGCAGTACTCC. Residues: CASSYEGGYEQYS.